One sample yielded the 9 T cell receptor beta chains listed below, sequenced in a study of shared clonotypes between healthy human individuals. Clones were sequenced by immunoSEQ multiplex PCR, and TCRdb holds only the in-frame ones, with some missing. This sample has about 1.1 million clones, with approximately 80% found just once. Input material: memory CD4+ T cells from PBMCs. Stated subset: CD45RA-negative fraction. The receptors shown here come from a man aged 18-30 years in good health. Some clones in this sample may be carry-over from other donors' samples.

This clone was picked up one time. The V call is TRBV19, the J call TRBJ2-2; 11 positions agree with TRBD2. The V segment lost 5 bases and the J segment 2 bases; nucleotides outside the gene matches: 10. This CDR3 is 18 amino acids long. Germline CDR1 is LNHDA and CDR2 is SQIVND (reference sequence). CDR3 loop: CASSRGLAGGANTGELFF. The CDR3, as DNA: TGTGCCAGTAGTCGCGGTCTAGCGGGAGGAGCAAACACCGGGGAGCTGTTTTTT.

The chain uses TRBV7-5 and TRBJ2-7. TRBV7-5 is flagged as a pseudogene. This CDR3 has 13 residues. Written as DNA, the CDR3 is TGTGCCAGAAGTCCAGAACTCCGGTACGAGCAGTACTTC. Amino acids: CARSPELRYEQYF.

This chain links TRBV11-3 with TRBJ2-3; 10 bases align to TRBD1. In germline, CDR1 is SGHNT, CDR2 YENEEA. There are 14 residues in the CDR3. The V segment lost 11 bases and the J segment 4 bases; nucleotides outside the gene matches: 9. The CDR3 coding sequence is TGTGCCTCCTTGAGGACAGGGGGTTCAGATACGCAGTATTTT. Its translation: CASLRTGGSDTQYF. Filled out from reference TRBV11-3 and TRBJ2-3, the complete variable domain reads EAGVVQSPRYKIIEKKQPVAFWCNPISGHNTLYWYLQNLGQGPELLIRYENEEAVDDSQLPKDRFSAERLKGVDSTLKIQPAELGDSAVYLCASLRTGGSDTQYFGPGTRLTVL.

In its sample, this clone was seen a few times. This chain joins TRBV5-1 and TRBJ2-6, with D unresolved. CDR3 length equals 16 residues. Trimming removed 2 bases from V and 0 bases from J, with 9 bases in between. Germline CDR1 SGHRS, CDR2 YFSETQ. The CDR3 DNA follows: TGCGCCAGCAGCTTAGTGTTGGGCTCTGGGGCCAACGTCCTGACTTTC. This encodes CASSLVLGSGANVLTF.

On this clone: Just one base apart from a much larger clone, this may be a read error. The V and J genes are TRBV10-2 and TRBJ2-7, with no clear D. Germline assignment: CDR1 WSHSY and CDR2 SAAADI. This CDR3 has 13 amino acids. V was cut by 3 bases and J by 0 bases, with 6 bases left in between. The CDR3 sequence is CASSDDVSYEQYF. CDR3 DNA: TGCGCCAGCAGTGATGACGTCTCCTACGAGCAGTACTTC.

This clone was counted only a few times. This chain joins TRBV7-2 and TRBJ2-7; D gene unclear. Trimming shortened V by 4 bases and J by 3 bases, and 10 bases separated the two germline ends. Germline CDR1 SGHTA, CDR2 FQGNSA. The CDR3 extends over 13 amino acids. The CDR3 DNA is TGTGCCAGCAGCTACGACGGGTACTACGAGCAGTACTTC. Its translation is CASSYDGYYEQYF.

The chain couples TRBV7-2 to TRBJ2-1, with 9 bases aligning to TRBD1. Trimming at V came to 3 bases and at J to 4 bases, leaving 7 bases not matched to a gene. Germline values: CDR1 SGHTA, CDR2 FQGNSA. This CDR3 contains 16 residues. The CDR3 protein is CASSLEPGQGYNEQFF. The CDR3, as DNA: TGTGCCAGCAGCTTGGAGCCGGGACAGGGTTACAATGAGCAGTTCTTC.

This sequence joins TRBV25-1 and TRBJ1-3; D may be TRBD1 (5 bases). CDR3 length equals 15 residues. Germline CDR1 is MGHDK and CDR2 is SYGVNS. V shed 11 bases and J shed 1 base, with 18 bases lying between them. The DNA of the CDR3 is TGTGCCCGGATATGGGTCAGGGCTTCTGGAAACACCATATATTTT. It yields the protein CARIWVRASGNTIYF.

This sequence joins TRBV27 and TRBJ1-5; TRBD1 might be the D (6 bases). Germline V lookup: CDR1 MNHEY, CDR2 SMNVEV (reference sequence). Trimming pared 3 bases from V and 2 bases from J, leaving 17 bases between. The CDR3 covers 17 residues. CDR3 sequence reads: CASSFLGGRVGNQPQHF. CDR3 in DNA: TGTGCCAGCAGTTTCCTCGGGGGGCGAGTTGGCAATCAGCCCCAGCATTTT.